These 9 T cell receptor beta chains share one sample of origin, sequenced in a study of T cell responses to AZD1222 COVID-19 vaccine. Data came from immunoSEQ multiplex PCR; TCRdb stores just in-frame clones and leaves some out. The table has some 120,000 clones, around 89% seen once. Sequencing used peripheral blood, obtained on day 0 of AZD1222 vaccination. These receptors were taken from an adult in good health.

This chain joins TRBV2 and TRBJ2-1; D might be TRBD2 (7 bases). CDR3 length: 13 residues. Germline CDR1 SNHLY, CDR2 FYNNEI. Trimming removed 7 bases at V and 10 bases at J, with 17 bases between. DNA of the CDR3: TGTGCCAGCACCAAAAGGGGGGGCGGAGAGCAGTTCTTC. This encodes CASTKRGGGEQFF.

The rearrangement uses TRBV7-2 and TRBJ2-4; 9 bases agree with TRBD2. Germline lookup yields CDR1 SGHTA and CDR2 FQGNSA. The CDR3 has 16 residues. J lost 3 bases, V lost 4 bases, and 7 bases had no gene match. For the CDR3, the DNA is TGTGCCAGCAGCTCGAACCAGCGGGAGGTCAAAAACATTCAGTACTTC. Its protein is CASSSNQREVKNIQYF.

This clone was counted a few times. The chain carries TRBV28 and TRBJ2-7; D is tentatively TRBD1 or TRBD2 (5 bases each). CDR1 is MDHEN, CDR2 SYDVKM, per germline. The V end was cut by 5 bases, the J end by 4 bases, with 18 bases between. This CDR3 has 15 amino acids. The DNA of the CDR3 is TGTGCCAGCAGTCCCAGAGGGACGGTATTATACGAGCAGTACTTC. The encoded protein is CASSPRGTVLYEQYF.

The V call is TRBV6-5, the J call TRBJ1-1; weak D call: TRBD1 (5 bases). V was cut by 6 bases and J by 3 bases, with 14 bases left in between. This CDR3 has 14 residues. Germline V CDR1 and CDR2: MNHEY, SVGAGI. The CDR3 DNA follows: TGTGCCAGCAGCCAACGGGGGTATCACACTGAAGCTTTCTTT. The encoded protein is CASSQRGYHTEAFF.

The chain uses TRBV11-2 and TRBJ2-3; 7 positions agree with TRBD1. J was trimmed by 5 bases and V by 0 bases; bases with no gene match: 2. Germline V CDR1 and CDR2: SGHAT, FQNNGV. This CDR3 is built from 14 residues. CDR3 amino acids: CASSLDRDRDTQYF. The DNA for the CDR3 is TGTGCCAGCAGCTTAGATCGGGACAGAGATACGCAGTATTTT.

This clone was recorded once. This chain links TRBV6-5 with TRBJ2-7; no clear D. V lost 2 bases and J lost 6, with 5 bases in between. CDR3 length: 11 residues. In germline, CDR1 is MNHEY, CDR2 SVGAGI. As DNA, the CDR3 is TGTGCCAGCAGTTACGCCACCGAGCAGTACTTC. Amino acids: CASSYATEQYF.

The rearrangement links TRBV19 to TRBJ1-2; the D is unclear. With 3 bases removed from V and 11 bases from J, the gap between germline ends came to 19 bases. The CDR3 loop spans 14 amino acids. Germline CDR1 LNHDA, CDR2 SQIVND (reference sequence). In DNA form, the CDR3 reads TGTGCCAGTAGTATCCCCGGACTCAACCCTATATACACCTTC. It encodes CASSIPGLNPIYTF.

The V call is TRBV6-1, the J call TRBJ1-3; unclear D gene. CDR3 length: 16 amino acids. Germline V gives CDR1 MNHNS, CDR2 SASEGT. The ends were cut back, 3 bases at V and 1 base at J, with 13 bases in the middle. CDR3 sequence reads: CASSDRGRYSGNTIYF. The CDR3 bases are TGTGCCAGCAGTGATAGAGGAAGGTATTCTGGAAACACCATATATTTT.

The CDR3 nucleotides are TGTGCCAGCAGTCCTAAAGGAGGGGGAAGGACTGAAGCTTTCTTT. Protein: CASSPKGGGRTEAFF. The V call is TRBV27, the J call TRBJ1-1; D might be TRBD1 (6 bases). This CDR3 has 15 residues. Germline CDR1 is MNHEY and CDR2 is SMNVEV (reference sequence). V was trimmed by 5 bases and J by 5 bases, leaving 18 bases between them.